These T cell receptor beta chains were read from a single sample in a study of cytomegalovirus exposure and HLA in healthy donors. Generated by immunoSEQ multiplex PCR, the TCRdb table keeps only in-frame clones and is missing some. The table includes 110,000 or so clones, about three quarters detected once. Material: PBMCs. The receptors derive from a male donor in good health and CMV-seronegative. Both conserved end residues are part of each CDR3. A D gene is named only where the DNA matches it firmly. Only part of the rows carry a size: once, few, many, or a class if the clone is expanded.

size	V	D	J	DNA	CDR3
few	TRBV6-1	-	TRBJ1-6	TGTGCCAGCAGTGAAGCGGCAGCGGGAGCTTATAATTCACCCCTCCACTTT	CASSEAAAGAYNSPLHF
-	TRBV10-3	TRBD1	TRBJ2-3	TGTGCCATCAGTGTCCACGGAGAGGGGGCGCGGGATACGCAGTATTTT	CAISVHGEGARDTQYF
-	TRBV7-9	TRBD2	TRBJ2-7	TGTGCCAGCAGCTTAATTCTAGCGGGAGGGCCGGACGAGCAGTACTTC	CASSLILAGGPDEQYF
-	TRBV27	TRBD2	TRBJ2-1	TGTGCCAGCAGTCCCGGGACTAGCGCTTACAATGAGCAGTTCTTC	CASSPGTSAYNEQFF
-	TRBV5-1	TRBD2	TRBJ2-1	TGCGCCAGCAGCCCACGTATAGGACTAGCGGGACGGAATGAGCAGTTCTTC	CASSPRIGLAGRNEQFF
-	TRBV9	TRBD2	TRBJ2-7	TGTGCCAGCAGCGGTACTAGCGGGAGCCACGAGCAGTACTTC	CASSGTSGSHEQYF
-	TRBV19	-	TRBJ2-7	TGTGCCAGTAGTATAGCAGGGGGGCCAGCCCCATACGAGCAGTACTTC	CASSIAGGPAPYEQYF
-	TRBV2	-	TRBJ2-5	TGTGCCAGCAGTCCCACCCAAACTAGTTTCGAGACCCAGTACTTC	CASSPTQTSFETQYF
-	TRBV4-2	-	TRBJ2-2	TGTGCCAGCAGCCAAGAGGGGTATAGGGGACTTAGTCACACCGGGGAGCTGTTTTTT	CASSQEGYRGLSHTGELFF
-	TRBV7-2	-	TRBJ1-4	TGTGCCAGCAGCATACAGGCGGTTCCTAATGAAAAACTGTTTTTT	CASSIQAVPNEKLFF
-	TRBV5-1	-	TRBJ1-1	TGCGCCAGCAGCTTAGGGGGGGCCCTGAACACTGAAGCTTTCTTT	CASSLGGALNTEAFF
-	TRBV29-1	-	TRBJ2-7	TGCAGCGTTGAGTCAGGATCCTACGAGCAGTACTTC	CSVESGSYEQYF
-	TRBV27	TRBD2	TRBJ2-1	TGTGCCAGCAGGCTAGCGGGAGTAAGGTGGGACAATGAGCAGTTCTTC	CASRLAGVRWDNEQFF
-	TRBV6-4	-	TRBJ1-5	TGTGCCAGCAGTGACTCTATGGTCTCCAGAAATTATAGCAATCAGCCCCAGCATTTT	CASSDSMVSRNYSNQPQHF
-	TRBV9	-	TRBJ1-6	TGTGCCAGCAGCGTAGGGAGCTCCTATAATTCACCCCTCCACTTT	CASSVGSSYNSPLHF
once	TRBV11-3	TRBD2	TRBJ2-1	TGTGCCAGCAGCTTGGGCGGGAGCAAAAATGAGCAGTTCTTC	CASSLGGSKNEQFF
few	TRBV30	TRBD1	TRBJ2-2	TGTGCCTGGGGGACAGGGGTGAGCACCGGGGAGCTGTTTTTT	CAWGTGVSTGELFF
once	TRBV19	-	TRBJ1-5	TGTGCCAGTAGTATCCGTAATCAGCCCCAGCATTTT	CASSIRNQPQHF
-	TRBV6-1	-	TRBJ1-4	TGTGCCAGCAGTGAGGGCAGCTTCCTTGAAAAACTGTTTTTT	CASSEGSFLEKLFF
-	TRBV18	-	TRBJ2-7	TGTGCCAGCTCACCGACAGCGAGCTCCTACGAGCAGTACTTC	CASSPTASSYEQYF
once	TRBV27	TRBD2	TRBJ2-3	TGTGCCAGCAAACCTATCGGGAGGCCGGGGAGTACAGATACGCAGTATTTT	CASKPIGRPGSTDTQYF
-	TRBV15	-	TRBJ1-2	TGTGCCACCAGCAGAGATGACAGCTATGGCTACACCTTC	CATSRDDSYGYTF
once	TRBV12-5	-	TRBJ2-3	TGTGCTAGTGGCCGTGGGGGCGCAGATACGCAGTATTTT	CASGRGGADTQYF
-	TRBV28	TRBD1	TRBJ1-1	TGTGCCAGCAGTTATGACAGGGAAGGATTGGCGGCGGGTAGCACTGAAGCTTTCTTT	CASSYDREGLAAGSTEAFF
few	TRBV2	-	TRBJ2-5	TGTGCCAGCAGTGAACTTTCGGTAGAGACCCAGTACTTC	CASSELSVETQYF
-	TRBV19	TRBD1	TRBJ1-1	TGTGCCAGTAGTTTCCGGACAGGGGAAAGGAACACTGAAGCTTTCTTT	CASSFRTGERNTEAFF
-	TRBV25-1	-	TRBJ2-6	TGTGCCAGCGAGACCGGGGAGGCTGGGGCCAACGTCCTGACTTTC	CASETGEAGANVLTF
-	TRBV11-3	TRBD2	TRBJ2-7	TGTGCCAGCAGTTCCACGGGACTAGCGGGAGACGAGCAGTACTTC	CASSSTGLAGDEQYF
once	TRBV4-3	TRBD2	TRBJ2-2	TGCGCCAGCAGCCAAGATAGTTGGGTCCTAGCGGGGACCGGGGAGCTGTTTTTT	CASSQDSWVLAGTGELFF
-	TRBV7-3	TRBD1	TRBJ2-5	TGTGCCAGCAGCTTTACAGGGGGGGAGACCCAGTACTTC	CASSFTGGETQYF
-	TRBV6-1	TRBD1	TRBJ1-3	TGTGCCAGCAGTGAAGCGATTAGGACAGGAGGAGGAAACACCATATATTTT	CASSEAIRTGGGNTIYF
-	TRBV5-5	-	TRBJ2-2	TGTGCCAGCAGCTTCTCGGAGGGGAACACCGGGGAGCTGTTTTTT	CASSFSEGNTGELFF
-	TRBV7-2	-	TRBJ2-4	TGTGCCAGCAGCCGTTGGTTGAGCGGGTCCGGCAAAAACATTCAGTACTTC	CASSRWLSGSGKNIQYF
-	TRBV18	-	TRBJ1-3	TGTGCCAGCTCACCACCGTCGAGCTCTGGAAACACCATATATTTT	CASSPPSSSGNTIYF
-	TRBV18	-	TRBJ2-7	TGTGCCAGCTCACCACCGGGTGGGAGTATTGGGATCGAGCAGTACTTC	CASSPPGGSIGIEQYF
-	TRBV12-5	-	TRBJ2-1	TGTGCTAGTGGCCCCTCCTCTGGACTTTTTCACAATGAGCAGTTCTTC	CASGPSSGLFHNEQFF
-	TRBV13	TRBD1	TRBJ2-7	TGTGCCAGCAGCTTAGGTCAGGGGGCCTACGAGCAGTACTTC	CASSLGQGAYEQYF
-	TRBV9	TRBD2	TRBJ2-3	TGTGCCAGCAGCGTAGTGGGGACTACAACAGATACGCAGTATTTT	CASSVVGTTTDTQYF
few	TRBV6-4	TRBD1	TRBJ2-3	TGTGCCAGCAGTGAGGGGCAGGGGGCAGATACGCAGTATTTT	CASSEGQGADTQYF
-	TRBV28	-	TRBJ1-1	TGTGCCAGCAGCCTAGGGGGGGGCGCGGGGACTGAAGCTTTCTTT	CASSLGGGAGTEAFF
few	TRBV4-2	TRBD1	TRBJ1-1	TGTGCCAGCAGCCATCCTTCCGGGACAGGGACCCCTGAAGCTTTCTTT	CASSHPSGTGTPEAFF
-	TRBV11-2	-	TRBJ2-1	TGTGCCAGCAGCTTCCTGACGGGAGTCAATGAGCAGTTCTTC	CASSFLTGVNEQFF
-	TRBV27	TRBD1	TRBJ1-2	TGTGCCAGCAGTTCCACGACAGGGGGTTGGAGCTATGGCTACACCTTC	CASSSTTGGWSYGYTF
-	TRBV10-1	-	TRBJ2-3	TGCGCCAGCAGTGATGGTGTGTACGGAGATACGCAGTATTTT	CASSDGVYGDTQYF